The 14 T cell receptor beta chains below all came from one sample that was sequenced in a study of blood T cell repertoires in COVID-19. Sequenced by immunoSEQ multiplex PCR; TCRdb stores in-frame clones only, minus some. The sample holds 350,000 or so clones; approximately 88% are singletons and the top ten take 1.5% to 2%. Sequencing was done on a sample of peripheral blood. These receptors all stem from a young woman with COVID-19, enrolled during active disease.

The rearrangement joins TRBV19 to TRBJ1-6; D is ambiguous. The CDR3 length is 13 residues. The V gene lost 3 bases and the J gene lost 10 bases, with 10 bases spanning the gap. CDR1 LNHDA and CDR2 SQIVND come from the germline V gene (reference sequence). This chain's CDR3 is CASSIGVDSPLHF. In DNA, the CDR3 is TGTGCCAGTAGTATCGGGGTCGACTCACCCCTCCACTTT.

This clone was seen a single time. The chain recombines TRBV27 with TRBJ1-2, with TRBD1 matching 10 bases. CDR3 length: 14 amino acids. V trimming: 5 bases; J trimming: 8 bases; junction bases outside the gene matches: 8. CDR1 is MNHEY and CDR2 is SMNVEV in the germline V gene (reference sequence). The CDR3 DNA is TGTGCCAGCAGTCTGTGGGACAGGGGCGGCGGCTACACCTTC. It translates to CASSLWDRGGGYTF.

This chain uses TRBV6-5 with TRBJ1-5, with a weak D call TRBD1 (5 bases). Per germline, CDR1 MNHEY and CDR2 SVGAGI. This CDR3 region has 12 residues. Trimming shortened V by 8 bases and J by 4 bases, and 9 bases separated the two germline ends. The CDR3 loop reads CASGRGNQPQHF. The CDR3 nucleotides read TGTGCCAGCGGTCGGGGGAATCAGCCCCAGCATTTT.

Concerning this clone itself: At the DNA level, this CDR3 is encoded by other sequences in the same sample as well. The rearrangement links TRBV2 to TRBJ2-7, with a weak D call TRBD1 (6 bases). Looked up from germline, CDR1 is SNHLY and CDR2 is FYNNEI. V was trimmed by 7 bases and J by 1 base, leaving 14 bases between them. This CDR3 spans 14 amino acids. The CDR3 nucleotides are TGTGCCAGCACCCTCCCGGACAGTTCCTACGAGCAGTACGTC. This translates into CASTLPDSSYEQYV.

This clone was observed a single time. The CDR3 sequence: CASSPTGGVLNEQFF. CDR3 sequence (DNA): TGTGCCAGCAGCCCCACAGGGGGCGTCCTAAATGAGCAGTTCTTC. This chain uses TRBV9 with TRBJ2-1; 9 bases match TRBD1. From germline, CDR1 is SGDLS and CDR2 YYNGEE. The CDR3 covers 15 residues. V was pared by 4 bases and J by 7 bases, with 9 bases of the junction left unmatched.

V gene TRBV2 combines with J gene TRBJ1-2; 9 bases are a match to TRBD1. CDR3 length equals 13 residues. CDR1 and CDR2 from the germline V gene are SNHLY and FYNNEI. The J segment lost 6 bases and the V segment lost 11 bases, leaving 10 bases of the junction unmatched. CDR3 in DNA: TGTGCCGGGTATTCCGGGACAGGGAATGGCTACACCTTC. It encodes CAGYSGTGNGYTF.

This clone has only one observation. This chain connects TRBV7-8 to TRBJ1-4; possible D gene TRBD1, 5 bases. Per the germline V gene, CDR1 is SGHVS and CDR2 is FQNEAQ. Trimming took 8 bases from V and 7 from J, leaving 20 bases between them. The CDR3 consists of 15 residues. The CDR3 here is CASGRARETGEKLFF. CDR3 coding DNA: TGTGCCAGCGGCCGAGCCAGGGAAACTGGTGAAAAACTGTTTTTT.

The chain carries TRBV28 and TRBJ1-6; D possibly corresponds to TRBD1 (6 bases). Germline CDR1 reads MDHEN; CDR2 reads SYDVKM. CDR3 length equals 13 residues. V lost 4 bases, J lost 9 bases, and 10 bases lay in between. This CDR3 reads CASSSGQISPLHF. The CDR3 region has the DNA TGTGCCAGCAGTTCAGGACAGATTTCACCCCTCCACTTT. Drawing the rest from reference TRBV28 and TRBJ1-6, the complete variable domain is DVKVTQSSRYLVKRTGEKVFLECVQDMDHENMFWYRQDPGLGLRLIYFSYDVKMKEKGDIPEGYSVSREKKERFSLILESASTNQTSMYLCASSSGQISPLHFGNGTRLTVT.

CDR3 amino acids: CASSFAGGDGYTF. The CDR3 nucleotides are TGTGCCAGCAGTTTCGCAGGGGGCGATGGCTACACCTTC. This rearrangement joins TRBV27 to TRBJ1-2; 8 positions match TRBD1. Trimming removed 3 bases from V and 6 bases from J; junction bases left unmatched: 3. This CDR3 spans 13 amino acids. CDR1 and CDR2 (germline): MNHEY, SMNVEV (reference sequence).

This chain links TRBV4-2 with TRBJ1-3; D may be TRBD1 (5 bases). Per the germline V gene, CDR1 is LGHNA and CDR2 is YNFKEQ. The CDR3 sequence is 16 residues long. With 0 bases removed from V and 0 bases from J, the gap between germline ends came to 9 bases. The CDR3 is CASSQEQVNSGNTIYF. The CDR3 nucleotides read TGTGCCAGCAGCCAAGAACAGGTTAACTCTGGAAACACCATATATTTT.

The chain links TRBV11-2 to TRBJ2-3, with a tentative D call TRBD2 (6 bases). The V and J ends lost 7 bases and 1 base respectively, with 18 bases between them. Looked up from germline, CDR1 is SGHAT and CDR2 is FQNNGV. The CDR3 runs 16 residues. CDR3 nucleotides: TGTGCCAGCATCTACGGCCTGGGAGGCGGCACAGATACGCAGTATTTT. Its protein product is CASIYGLGGGTDTQYF.

The chain carries TRBV4-1 and TRBJ1-1; TRBD1 aligns across 9 bases. Germline CDR1 MGHRA, CDR2 YSYEKL. The CDR3 extends over 16 amino acids. Germline trimming cut 8 bases from V and 0 bases from J; bases unmatched to any gene: 10. Here the CDR3 reads CASLSGQGQMNTEAFF. CDR3 coding DNA: TGCGCCAGCCTCTCGGGACAGGGTCAAATGAACACTGAAGCTTTCTTT.

The rearrangement links TRBV7-8 to TRBJ1-3, with a possible D match to TRBD1 (5 bases). The length of the CDR3 is 17 residues. V lost 0 bases to trimming and J lost 0 bases, with 12 bases between them. In germline, CDR1 is SGHVS, CDR2 FQNEAQ. CDR3 residues: CASSLALTVRSGNTIYF. For the CDR3, the DNA is TGTGCCAGCAGCTTAGCGTTGACAGTTCGCTCTGGAAACACCATATATTTT. Using reference TRBV7-8 and TRBJ1-3 for the parts outside the CDR3, the full variable domain is GAGVSQSPRYKVAKRGQDVALRCDPISGHVSLFWYQQALGQGPEFLTYFQNEAQLDKSGLPSDRFFAERPEGSVSTLKIQRTQQEDSAVYLCASSLALTVRSGNTIYFGEGSWLTVV.

The J gene is TRBJ1-1, the V gene TRBV4-1; TRBD1 matches 9 bases. CDR3 length: 16 residues. V lost 5 bases to trimming and J lost 5 bases; unmatched junction nucleotides: 12. Germline CDR1 MGHRA, CDR2 YSYEKL. The CDR3 spells CASSKAPGQGLTEAFF. Here the CDR3 DNA reads TGCGCCAGCAGCAAGGCCCCCGGACAGGGGTTGACTGAAGCTTTCTTT.